The present TCR beta chain was sequenced within a study of T cell responses to AZD1222 COVID-19 vaccine. Study summary: Second doses at about 4 or about 12 weeks were pooled.

Assay used: immunoSEQ multiplex PCR; TCRdb lists only in-frame clones, some missing. The sample lists 90,000 to 120,000 clones; 90% to 95% were seen once. Notes on the study in general: Compared with day 0, the breadth and depth of the Spike-specific TCR repertoire rose significantly after two doses of AZD1222. Baseline testing showed seropositivity in only a handful of AZD1222 recipients. Reports say nearly half of spike-specific TCRs go after unmutated variant regions.

Trimming took off 3 bases at V and 0 bases at J, with 15 bases between the two ends. CDR1 and CDR2 (germline): DFQATT, SNEGSKA (reference sequence). This CDR3 is built from 16 residues. Notes on this clone: Antigen unknown.

This receptor was obtained from an adult in good health. The sample here was peripheral blood, taken on day 0 of AZD1222 vaccination. This chain uses TRBV20-1 with TRBJ1-3; D is possibly TRBD1 (5 bases). CDR3 bases: TGCAGTGCTAGTGGGACGTACAGCATCTCTGGAAACACCATATATTTT. Amino acid sequence: CSASGTYSISGNTIYF.